Sequencing of this T cell receptor (beta chain) was carried out in a study of blood T cells in healthy people across ages. A second PCR, run for roughly 7 to 11 cycles, used a sample-barcoded 5' primer plus a J-beta primer mix. From the 5' RACE reads, TCRdb called clonotypes with MiXCR, one entry per CDR3 protein. The sample contains a few hundred thousand distinct CDR3 sequences, 27% of which appear only once. The germline V gene has CDR1 DFQATT and CDR2 SNEGSKA (reference sequence). The CDR3 has 12 amino acids. Each donor was a healthy Caucasian individual from Russia, aged roughly 6 to 90. This TCR derives from a woman aged 70-85 years in good health. The sample consisted of blood. The genes are TRBV20-1 and TRBJ2-7, with D maybe TRBD2 (5 bases). The CDR3 spells CSVPADVYEQYF. The CDR3 DNA sequence: TGCAGCGTTCCAGCGGACGTCTACGAGCAGTACTTC.